What follows are 10 T cell receptor beta chains derived from one specimen sequenced in a study of cytomegalovirus exposure and HLA in healthy donors. Amplification used 60 Vbeta primers and 13 Jbeta primers. The repertoire was sequenced with immunoSEQ multiplex PCR; TCRdb's copy has only in-frame clones and lacks some. The table includes tens of thousands of clones, approximately 84% detected once. The specimen sequenced was PBMCs. These receptors all stem from a man younger than 30 in good health and CMV-seronegative.

The chain joins TRBV29-1 to TRBJ1-2; tentatively, D is TRBD1 (5 bases). Trimming removed 4 bases from V and 3 bases from J, with 12 bases in between. CDR1 is SQVTM, CDR2 ANQGSEA, per germline. This CDR3 has 13 amino acids. The CDR3: CSVAEWGDYGYTF. Here the CDR3 DNA reads TGCAGCGTTGCGGAATGGGGGGACTATGGCTACACCTTC.

V gene TRBV6-1 combines with J gene TRBJ2-7; D call uncertain. Germline V gene lookup returns CDR1 MNHNS and CDR2 SASEGT. The V end was cut by 0 bases, the J end by 0 bases, with 12 bases between. The CDR3 runs 16 residues. The CDR3 DNA follows: TGTGCCAGCAGTGAAGCCGACATTTCGAGCTCCTACGAGCAGTACTTC. It translates to CASSEADISSSYEQYF.

Only one count was recorded for this clone. The chain combines TRBV30 with TRBJ1-4, with D hard to call. This CDR3 is built from 13 residues. The V end was cut by 7 bases, the J end by 2 bases, with 11 bases between. Germline V gene lookup returns CDR1 GTSNPN and CDR2 SVGIG (reference sequence). The CDR3 region has the DNA TGTGCCTTCTCTCAGCGTACTAATGAAAAACTGTTTTTT. Translating gives CAFSQRTNEKLFF.

CDR3 region: CASSSTNTGELFF. The CDR3 nucleotides are TGCGCCAGCAGCTCAACGAACACCGGGGAGCTGTTTTTT. The genes are TRBV5-1 and TRBJ2-2, with no clear D. Trimming took 3 bases from V and 0 from J, leaving 3 bases between them. The CDR3 consists of 13 residues. CDR1 is SGHRS and CDR2 is YFSETQ in the germline V gene.

This sequence joins TRBV19 and TRBJ2-7; D is unresolved. CDR1 and CDR2 (germline): LNHDA, SQIVND (reference sequence). V shed 3 bases and J shed 4 bases, with 13 bases lying between them. This CDR3 has 14 amino acids. The CDR3 loop reads CASSIRLRGYEQYF. The DNA of the CDR3 is TGTGCCAGTAGTATTCGCCTACGAGGATACGAGCAGTACTTC.

This chain connects TRBV6-1 to TRBJ2-7; TRBD1 matches 10 bases. CDR1 and CDR2 (germline): MNHNS, SASEGT. The CDR3 runs 15 residues. J was trimmed by 2 bases and V by 4 bases; bases with no gene match: 5. Here the CDR3 reads CASSVWGQGPYEQYF. As DNA, the CDR3 is TGTGCCAGCAGTGTATGGGGACAGGGGCCCTACGAGCAGTACTTC.

This rearrangement joins TRBV12-1 to TRBJ2-7; the D call in the table, TRBD2, was not verified against the DNA. TRBV12-1 is marked as a pseudogene. The CDR3 loop spans 16 amino acids. The CDR3 region is CASSFPSGRKIYEQYF. CDR3 nucleotide sequence: TGTGCCAGCAGCTTCCCCAGCGGGAGAAAGATCTACGAGCAGTACTTC.

The chain has TRBV28 and TRBJ2-4, with TRBD1 matching over 7 bases. Germline values: CDR1 MDHEN, CDR2 SYDVKM. V shed 8 bases and J 8 bases; nucleotides not matched to a gene: 21. This CDR3 has 17 amino acids. The CDR3 sequence: CASRSSLLATGEHIQYF. CDR3 DNA: TGTGCCAGCCGCTCCTCCTTATTAGCCACAGGGGAGCACATTCAGTACTTC.

Only a few counts were recorded for this clone. This chain joins TRBV28 and TRBJ1-1, with D hard to call. The CDR3 contains 15 residues. Deletions cut 3 bases from V and 6 bases from J, with 17 bases between. Germline CDR1 MDHEN, CDR2 SYDVKM. The chain's CDR3 is CASSFYPVSSSEAFF. The CDR3 DNA sequence: TGTGCCAGCAGTTTTTATCCGGTGTCATCGTCTGAAGCTTTCTTT.

The chain uses TRBV7-2 and TRBJ1-6; 11 bases align to TRBD1. J was trimmed by 6 bases and V by 5 bases; bases with no gene match: 6. The CDR3 sequence is 16 residues long. Per the germline V gene, CDR1 is SGHTA and CDR2 is FQGNSA. CDR3: CASSRGTGGGNSPLHF. The CDR3 region has the DNA TGTGCCAGCAGCCGTGGGACAGGGGGAGGTAATTCACCCCTCCACTTT.